Listed below are T cell receptor beta chains from one sample, sequenced in a study of T cell changes during pregnancy in multiple sclerosis. Profiled with immunoSEQ multiplex PCR; TCRdb holds only in-frame clones, not every one. Of around 35,000 clones listed, roughly 92% are singletons. Sequences were obtained from PBMCs (not recorded whether the cells were cultured). These receptors all come from a female donor with multiple sclerosis, enrolled in a pregnancy study. Each CDR3 is given with its conserved first and last residue. The D gene is left open where the match is weak. Only some rows state a clone size, as once, few, many or a class for expanded clones.

.,TRBD1,TRBJ1-1,TRBV29-1,CSSQTGEVSEAFF,TGCAGCTCCCAAACAGGGGAAGTTTCTGAAGCTTTCTTT
.,TRBD1,TRBJ2-1,TRBV28,CASSPTGTGSYNEQFF,TGTGCCAGCAGTCCGACCGGGACAGGGTCCTACAATGAGCAGTTCTTC
.,.,TRBJ2-6,TRBV14,CASSQVGYFSSGANVLTF,TGTGCCAGCAGCCAAGTCGGATATTTCTCCTCCGGGGCCAACGTCCTGACTTTC
.,.,TRBJ1-4,TRBV4-1,CASSQEDAGATNEKLFF,TGCGCCAGCAGCCAAGAAGACGCGGGGGCAACTAATGAAAAACTGTTTTTT
.,TRBD2,TRBJ2-1,TRBV6-1,CASRKGLAGDEQFF,TGTGCCAGCAGGAAAGGACTAGCGGGAGATGAGCAGTTCTTC
.,TRBD2,TRBJ2-1,TRBV9,CASSVGPYSGRPGDNEQFF,TGTGCCAGCAGCGTAGGCCCGTATAGCGGGAGGCCGGGAGACAATGAGCAGTTCTTC
.,TRBD2,TRBJ2-7,TRBV5-1,CASSDPGLADEQYF,TGCGCCAGCAGCGACCCGGGACTAGCAGACGAGCAGTACTTC
.,TRBD1,TRBJ2-5,TRBV7-9,CASSLGQGRSGTQYF,TGTGCCAGCAGCTTAGGACAGGGGAGGTCTGGGACCCAGTACTTC
.,.,TRBJ1-2,TRBV19,CASSVQGENGYTF,TGTGCCAGTAGTGTACAGGGAGAAAATGGCTACACCTTC
.,TRBD2,TRBJ2-7,TRBV7-8,CASSQIAGEGLEQYF,TGTGCCAGCAGCCAAATAGCGGGAGAAGGGCTCGAGCAGTACTTC
.,TRBD2,TRBJ2-2,TRBV6-4,CASSDSSGSGELFF,TGTGCCAGCAGTGACTCTAGCGGGAGCGGGGAGCTGTTTTTT
.,TRBD2,TRBJ2-3,TRBV6-4,CASRGSGSADTQYF,TGTGCCAGCAGAGGCAGCGGGAGTGCAGATACGCAGTATTTT
.,.,TRBJ2-6,TRBV6-5,CASSHLSSGANVLTF,TGTGCCAGCAGCCATCTAAGCTCTGGGGCCAACGTCCTGACTTTC
.,.,TRBJ2-7,TRBV2,CASSESPYEQYF,TGTGCCAGCAGTGAATCCCCCTACGAGCAGTACTTC
.,.,TRBJ2-7,TRBV5-1,CASSSLLGVQYEQYF,TGCGCCAGCAGCTCATTATTAGGGGTGCAATACGAGCAGTACTTC
.,TRBD1,TRBJ1-1,TRBV18,CASSPRTGQESTEAFF,TGTGCCAGCTCACCACGGACAGGCCAAGAGAGCACTGAAGCTTTCTTT
.,.,TRBJ1-1,TRBV30,CAWSVRRVEAFF,TGTGCCTGGAGTGTACGCCGCGTCGAAGCTTTCTTT
.,.,TRBJ1-1,TRBV9,CASSETLNTEAFF,TGTGCCAGCAGCGAAACATTGAACACTGAAGCTTTCTTT
.,.,TRBJ2-7,TRBV6-6,CASIPGRGGVYEQYF,TGTGCCAGCATCCCGGGTAGAGGGGGGGTCTACGAGCAGTACTTC
.,TRBD2,TRBJ2-1,TRBV4-2,CASSQDPAGVYNEQFF,TGTGCCAGCAGCCAAGATCCAGCGGGAGTTTACAATGAGCAGTTCTTC
.,.,TRBJ1-3,TRBV9,CASSPRTPSGNTIYF,TGTGCCAGCAGCCCTAGAACGCCGTCTGGAAACACCATATATTTT
.,.,TRBJ1-4,TRBV11-3,CASSPFRRRRGEPVKLFF,TGTGCCAGCAGCCCTTTCCGGCGACGTCGGGGGGAGCCCGTAAAACTGTTTTTT
few,.,TRBJ1-1,TRBV11-2,CASSLAGGTEAFF,TGTGCCAGCAGCTTAGCGGGGGGCACTGAAGCTTTCTTT
.,.,TRBJ2-7,TRBV30,CAWSVRAYEQYF,TGTGCCTGGAGTGTCAGGGCCTACGAGCAGTACTTC
.,TRBD1,TRBJ1-1,TRBV18,CASSPGTVNTEAFF,TGTGCCAGCTCACCCGGGACAGTAAACACTGAAGCTTTCTTT
.,.,TRBJ1-1,TRBV6-6,CASSYERGSEAFF,TGTGCCAGCAGTTACGAACGGGGCAGTGAAGCTTTCTTT
.,.,TRBJ1-1,TRBV19,CASSIGTATEAFF,TGTGCCAGTAGTATAGGGACAGCTACTGAAGCTTTCTTT
.,.,TRBJ2-7,TRBV6-5,CASSTGTASGYEQYF,TGTGCCAGCAGTACCGGGACGGCCTCTGGGTACGAGCAGTACTTC